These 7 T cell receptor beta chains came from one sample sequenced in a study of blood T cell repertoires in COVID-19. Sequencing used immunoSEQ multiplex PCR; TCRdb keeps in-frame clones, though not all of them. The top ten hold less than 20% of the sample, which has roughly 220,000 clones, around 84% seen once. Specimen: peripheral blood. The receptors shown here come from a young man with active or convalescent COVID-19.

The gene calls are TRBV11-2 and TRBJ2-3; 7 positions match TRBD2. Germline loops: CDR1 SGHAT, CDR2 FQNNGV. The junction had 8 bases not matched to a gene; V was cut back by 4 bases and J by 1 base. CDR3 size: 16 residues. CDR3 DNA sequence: TGTGCCAGCAGCTCGCGGGCGGGGGAAGGCACAGATACGCAGTATTTT. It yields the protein CASSSRAGEGTDTQYF.

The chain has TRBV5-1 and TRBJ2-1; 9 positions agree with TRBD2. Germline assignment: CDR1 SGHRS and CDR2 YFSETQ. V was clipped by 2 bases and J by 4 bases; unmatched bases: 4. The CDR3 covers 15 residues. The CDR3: CASSFGSGSYNEQFF. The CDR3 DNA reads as TGCGCCAGCAGCTTCGGTAGCGGGAGTTACAATGAGCAGTTCTTC.

The chain's CDR3 is CASSQGNTEAFF. The CDR3 nucleotides read TGCGCCAGCAGTCAGGGTAACACTGAAGCTTTCTTT. The chain carries TRBV4-1 and TRBJ1-1; TRBD1 might be the D (5 bases). The CDR3 runs 12 residues. Germline CDR1 reads MGHRA; CDR2 reads YSYEKL. With 6 bases removed from V and 2 bases from J, the gap between germline ends came to 7 bases.

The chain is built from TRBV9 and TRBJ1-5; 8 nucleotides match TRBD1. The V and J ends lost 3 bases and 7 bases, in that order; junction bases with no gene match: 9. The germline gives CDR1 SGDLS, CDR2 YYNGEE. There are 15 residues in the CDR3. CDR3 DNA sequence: TGTGCCAGCAGCGCCTCGACAGGGGTCGGCCAGCCCCAGCATTTT. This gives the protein CASSASTGVGQPQHF.

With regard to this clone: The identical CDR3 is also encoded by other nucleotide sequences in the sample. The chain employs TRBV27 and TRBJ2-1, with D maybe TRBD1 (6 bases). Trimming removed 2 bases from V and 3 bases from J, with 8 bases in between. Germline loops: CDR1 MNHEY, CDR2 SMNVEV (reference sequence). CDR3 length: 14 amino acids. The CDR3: CASSLGGVYNEQFF. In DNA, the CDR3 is TGTGCCAGCAGTTTAGGGGGCGTCTACAATGAGCAGTTCTTC.

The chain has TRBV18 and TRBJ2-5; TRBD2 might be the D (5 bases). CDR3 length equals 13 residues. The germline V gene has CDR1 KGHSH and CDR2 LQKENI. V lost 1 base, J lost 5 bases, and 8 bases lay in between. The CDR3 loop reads CASSPQTGETQYF. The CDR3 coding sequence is TGTGCCAGCTCACCACAGACGGGGGAGACCCAGTACTTC.

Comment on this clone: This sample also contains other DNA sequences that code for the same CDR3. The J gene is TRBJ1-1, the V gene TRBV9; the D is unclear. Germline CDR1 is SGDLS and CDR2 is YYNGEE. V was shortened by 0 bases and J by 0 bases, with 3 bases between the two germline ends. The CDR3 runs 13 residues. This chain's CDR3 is CASSVALNTEAFF. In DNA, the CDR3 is TGTGCCAGCAGCGTAGCTTTGAACACTGAAGCTTTCTTT.